This entry lists 7 T cell receptor beta chains sequenced from one sample in a study of T-cell reconstitution after alpha-beta-depleted transplantation in children (dated by TCRdb to the mid-2010s). Receptor amplification or capture employed PCR. TCRdb lists the instrument as Illumina HiSeq 2500. TCR libraries were prepared with molecular barcoding, using unique molecular identifiers to normalize TCRbeta repertoire quantification. The raw public reads went through TCRdb reprocessing: fastp at Q25, MiXCR clone calling, in-frame beta chains kept. Each CDR3 protein appears once, grouped with its most common genes and DNA. The sample yields 500,000 to 750,000 distinct CDR3 sequences; roughly 27% were counted once. Approximately 39% of the sample rests with the top ten. The treatment or condition label here, explained by the study, means: allogeneic hematopoietic cell transplantation with graft depleted of TCRalphabeta T cells and CD19 B cells.

This sample comprised PBMCs, obtained before TCRalphabeta/CD19-depleted stem cell transplant. These receptors all stem from a boy younger than two with Wiskott-Aldrich syndrome, due to receive a stem cell transplant.

The chain recombines TRBV12-3 or TRBV12-4 with TRBJ2-3; 8 positions match TRBD2. V lost 5 bases and J lost 2; bases outside the gene matches: 12. The CDR3 runs to 17 residues. The CDR3 spells CASSLRLARFSTDTQYF. CDR3 DNA: TGTGCCAGCAGTCTGAGACTAGCGCGCTTCTCCACAGATACGCAGTATTTT.

This chain joins TRBV7-3 and TRBJ2-7; possible D gene TRBD2, 5 bases. Trimming removed 1 base from V and 3 bases from J, with 13 bases in between. Germline V gives CDR1 SGHTA, CDR2 FQGTGA. CDR3 length: 15 residues. The CDR3 region has the DNA TGTGCCAGCAGCTTAAGCGGCCACGGAGGCTACGAGCAGTACTTC. This encodes CASSLSGHGGYEQYF. The full variable domain, with the rest looked up from reference TRBV7-3 and TRBJ2-7, is GAGVSQTPSNKVTEKGKYVELRCDPISGHTALYWYRQSLGQGPEFLIYFQGTGAADDSGLPNDRFFAVRPEGSVSTLKIQRTERGDSAVYLCASSLSGHGGYEQYFGPGTRLTVT.

This clonotype has only one observation. The chain joins TRBV7-9 to TRBJ2-3; 9 bases line up with TRBD1. This CDR3 region has 15 residues. V dropped 1 base and J dropped 6; count of bases not matched to a gene: 5. The V gene's germline CDR1 is SEHNR and CDR2 FQNEAQ (reference sequence). The CDR3 spells CASSLGTGVSDTQYF. The CDR3 nucleotides are TGTGCCAGCAGCTTAGGGACAGGGGTGTCGGATACGCAGTATTTT.

This chain connects TRBV5-4 to TRBJ2-1, with TRBD1 identical over 8 bases. CDR1 and CDR2 from the germline V gene are SGHNT and YYREEE (reference sequence). The CDR3 is 14 residues long. Losses at the gene ends were 0 bases for V and 7 bases for J; bases not matched to a gene: 3. This chain's CDR3 is CASSLGQGRNEQFF. CDR3 DNA: TGTGCCAGCAGCTTGGGACAGGGGCGGAATGAGCAGTTCTTC.

The chain links TRBV20-1 to TRBJ2-7, with 7 bases fitting TRBD1. The germline CDR1 and CDR2 sequences are DFQATT and SNEGSKA (reference sequence). V dropped 0 bases and J dropped 2; count of bases not matched to a gene: 7. This CDR3 spans 15 amino acids. The CDR3 spells CSARDQKQGPYEQYF. In DNA form, the CDR3 reads TGCAGTGCTAGAGATCAAAAACAGGGGCCCTACGAGCAGTACTTC.

In DNA form, the CDR3 reads TGCGCCAGCAGCACCGGGACAGGGCCCCAAGATGAGCAGTTCTTC. Amino acid sequence: CASSTGTGPQDEQFF. The V gene is TRBV5-1, the J gene TRBJ2-1, with 9 bases fitting TRBD1. V lost 4 bases and J lost 8; bases outside the gene matches: 10. Germline assignment: CDR1 SGHRS and CDR2 YFSETQ. CDR3 size: 15 residues.

This clonotype was found a few times. This chain joins TRBV4-1 and TRBJ1-2; D gene unclear. The CDR3 has 14 amino acids. The germline V and J ends were trimmed by 4 bases and 4 bases, with 13 bases remaining between them. The germline V gene encodes CDR1 MGHRA and CDR2 YSYEKL. The CDR3 sequence is CASSPADTGYGYTF. The CDR3 nucleotides read TGCGCCAGCAGCCCGGCCGACACCGGCTATGGCTACACCTTC.